Below, 30 T cell receptor beta chains from the same sample are listed, as sequenced in a study of CD8 T cells in ankylosing spondylitis. Study-level findings and limits: Ankylosing spondylitis blood appeared to be characterized by a TCR beta motif of eight highly homologous variants.

TCRdb called the 5' RACE reads again in MiXCR, with one record for every CDR3 protein. This sample has about 840,000 distinct CDR3 sequences; about an eighth occur once, and the top ten carry 0.51%. Antigens for these TCRs are unknown. Input material: blood, either unsorted or a sorted T cell fraction (not recorded which). Source of these receptors: a male donor with ankylosing spondylitis.

This rearrangement joins TRBV7-9 to TRBJ2-3; a possible D gene is TRBD2 (5 bases). The CDR3 is 16 amino acids. The germline gives CDR1 SEHNR, CDR2 FQNEAQ (reference sequence). V gave up 8 bases and J gave up 2 bases, with 20 bases separating them. The CDR3 spells CASPPPDAGATDTQYF. Written as DNA, the CDR3 is TGTGCCAGCCCCCCCCCGGACGCGGGCGCCACAGATACGCAGTATTTT.

There are many counts of this clonotype. The genes are TRBV20-1 and TRBJ2-2; D is possibly TRBD2 (6 bases). V was pared by 2 bases and J by 1 base, with 11 bases between. The CDR3 is 15 residues long. The germline V gene encodes CDR1 DFQATT and CDR2 SNEGSKA (reference sequence). DNA of the CDR3: TGCAGTGCTAGATCGTGGGGGGTGAACACCGGGGAGCTGTTTTTT. It codes for CSARSWGVNTGELFF.

This clonotype was detected ten times or more. The chain combines TRBV10-3 with TRBJ1-1; no reliable D call. The V end was cut by 6 bases, the J end by 6 bases, with 17 bases between. The germline V gene has CDR1 ENHRY and CDR2 SYGVKD. The CDR3 has 14 amino acids. CDR3: CAIRDPRASAEAFF. DNA of the CDR3: TGTGCCATCAGAGATCCGAGGGCTTCGGCTGAAGCTTTCTTT.

This clonotype has only a few counts. The chain links TRBV5-1 to TRBJ2-1; 11 bases line up with TRBD2. Germline trimming cut 2 bases from V and 5 bases from J; bases unmatched to any gene: 3. Per germline, CDR1 SGHRS and CDR2 YFSETQ. CDR3 size: 15 residues. CDR3 loop: CASSFSGRENNEQFF. In DNA, the CDR3 is TGCGCCAGCAGCTTTAGCGGGAGGGAAAACAATGAGCAGTTCTTC.

The V and J genes are TRBV6-1 and TRBJ1-2; D ambiguous. The V gene lost 6 bases and the J gene lost 11 bases, with 22 bases spanning the gap. This CDR3 is 14 amino acids long. Germline CDR1 is MNHNS and CDR2 is SASEGT. This CDR3 reads CASSSPGTIIGYTF. CDR3 bases: TGTGCCAGCAGCTCACCGGGAACCATTATCGGTTACACCTTC.

The chain joins TRBV20-1 to TRBJ2-5; 10 bases are a match to TRBD2. This CDR3 is 16 amino acids long. From germline, CDR1 is DFQATT and CDR2 SNEGSKA (reference sequence). After removal of 5 bases from V and 1 base from J, the junction contained 10 bases not matched to a gene. CDR3 sequence reads: CSAVGLAALFQETQYF. In DNA form, the CDR3 reads TGCAGTGCTGTTGGACTAGCGGCCCTTTTCCAAGAGACCCAGTACTTC.

The sample holds many counts of this clonotype. The chain employs TRBV20-1 and TRBJ2-7; 11 bases are shared with TRBD2. The V gene's germline CDR1 is DFQATT and CDR2 SNEGSKA (reference sequence). V shed 0 bases, J shed 6 bases, and the junction held 10 bases outside the gene matches. The CDR3 has 16 amino acids. Written as DNA, the CDR3 is TGCAGTGCTAGAGATCGGGTAGCGGGAGGGTTGGTCGAGCAGTACTTC. Its translation: CSARDRVAGGLVEQYF.

This clonotype was recorded many times. This chain links TRBV20-1 with TRBJ2-7, with 14 bases fitting TRBD2. Unmatched junction bases numbered 2, after V lost 8 bases and J lost 2 bases. CDR3 length: 13 amino acids. CDR1 DFQATT and CDR2 SNEGSKA come from the germline V gene (reference sequence). Here the CDR3 DNA reads TGCAGTATGGGACTAGCGGGAGCCTACGAGCAGTACTTC. Protein sequence: CSMGLAGAYEQYF.

The chain joins TRBV11-1 to TRBJ1-1; 9 nucleotides align to TRBD1. V trimming: 4 bases; J trimming: 0 bases; junction bases outside the gene matches: 12. The V gene's germline CDR1 is SGHAT and CDR2 FQDESV (reference sequence). This CDR3 has 18 residues. The CDR3 region has the DNA TGTGCCAGCAGCTCTCCCTCCGGGACAGGGTACGTGAACACTGAAGCTTTCTTT. As protein: CASSSPSGTGYVNTEAFF.

This rearrangement joins TRBV20-1 to TRBJ2-7; TRBD1 matches at 8 bases. The CDR3 length is 16 residues. Germline trimming cut 6 bases from V and 0 bases from J; bases unmatched to any gene: 13. Germline V lookup: CDR1 DFQATT, CDR2 SNEGSKA (reference sequence). CDR3 amino acids: CSARMTGAKLSYEQYF. For the CDR3, the DNA is TGCAGTGCGAGAATGACAGGGGCCAAACTCTCCTACGAGCAGTACTTC.

This clonotype was observed a few times. The CDR3 here is CASSVGGWFGNEQFF. CDR3 DNA: TGTGCCAGCAGCGTAGGAGGTTGGTTTGGCAATGAGCAGTTCTTC. The rearrangement joins TRBV9 to TRBJ2-1; D ambiguous. Looked up from germline, CDR1 is SGDLS and CDR2 is YYNGEE. Between the trimmed V and J ends, which lost 0 bases and 6 bases, there was a span of 13 bases. The CDR3 is 15 residues long.

The rearrangement links TRBV5-1 to TRBJ1-2, with D tentatively TRBD1 (5 bases). Deletions cut 3 bases from V and 4 bases from J, with 10 bases between. CDR1 and CDR2 (germline): SGHRS, YFSETQ. This CDR3 has 13 amino acids. The CDR3 protein is CASSSTVVYGYTF. The CDR3 DNA reads TGCGCCAGCAGCTCGACAGTTGTCTATGGCTACACCTTC.

The gene calls are TRBV10-3 and TRBJ1-6; D remains ambiguous. The V gene lost 6 bases and the J gene lost 7 bases, with 13 bases spanning the gap. The length of the CDR3 is 14 residues. The germline V gene encodes CDR1 ENHRY and CDR2 SYGVKD. CDR3 sequence reads: CAISGTQENSPLHF. DNA for the CDR3: TGTGCCATCAGCGGAACCCAGGAGAATTCACCCCTCCACTTT.

This clonotype was counted many times. The chain is built from TRBV20-1 and TRBJ2-1; D gene ambiguous. Trimming stripped 6 bases from V and 7 bases from J, with 7 bases between. Germline V lookup: CDR1 DFQATT, CDR2 SNEGSKA (reference sequence). The CDR3 loop spans 10 amino acids. CDR3 bases: TGCAGTGCCTTAGAAAATGAGCAGTTCTTC. Its protein is CSALENEQFF.

The rearrangement uses TRBV7-2 and TRBJ2-7; D is undetermined. Trimming stripped 5 bases from V and 3 bases from J, with 11 bases between. Germline-derived CDR1 and CDR2 are SGHTA and FQGNSA. The CDR3 is 13 residues long. The CDR3 region has the DNA TGTGCCAGCAGCCAAGCCGTTTTCTACGAGCAGTACTTC. It is translated as CASSQAVFYEQYF.

This clonotype was seen more than once but under ten times. This chain uses TRBV9 with TRBJ1-1; D not certain. The ends were cut back, 7 bases at V and 1 base at J, with 14 bases in the middle. The CDR3 has 14 amino acids. Germline-derived CDR1 and CDR2 are SGDLS and YYNGEE. The CDR3 region has the DNA TGTGCCAGCGCTCCTGGTCCAGCGAACACTGAAGCTTTCTTT. Translated, it gives CASAPGPANTEAFF.

The sample holds a few counts of this clonotype. The chain recombines TRBV5-6 with TRBJ1-3; D is undetermined. From germline, CDR1 is SGHDT and CDR2 YYEEEE. V lost 4 bases and J lost 9, with 14 bases in between. This CDR3 has 13 residues. This CDR3 reads CASSPGLESTIYF. The CDR3 bases are TGTGCCAGCAGCCCCGGTCTGGAAAGCACCATATATTTT.

The chain combines TRBV11-3 with TRBJ2-7, with D tentatively TRBD2 (7 bases). Trimming pared 5 bases from V and 4 bases from J, leaving 12 bases between. CDR3 size: 13 residues. Looked up from germline, CDR1 is SGHNT and CDR2 is YENEEA. The CDR3 loop reads CASSAGAPYEQYF. For the CDR3, the DNA is TGTGCCAGCAGCGCGGGGGCCCCATACGAGCAGTACTTC.

The chain uses TRBV12-3 or TRBV12-4 and TRBJ2-1; D is ambiguous. This CDR3 has 15 residues. The germline V and J ends were trimmed by 2 bases and 4 bases, with 12 bases remaining between them. The CDR3 DNA is TGTGCCAGCAGTTTACGTAGGGTAGTATACAATGAGCAGTTCTTC. It yields the protein CASSLRRVVYNEQFF.

A few counts support this clonotype. The chain employs TRBV20-1 and TRBJ1-2; D is possibly TRBD1 (6 bases). Deletions cut 5 bases from V and 7 bases from J, with 17 bases between. This CDR3 is 13 amino acids long. In germline, CDR1 is DFQATT, CDR2 SNEGSKA (reference sequence). CDR3 sequence reads: CSAGGGAAGGYTF. DNA for the CDR3: TGCAGTGCTGGAGGGGGGGCAGCCGGTGGCTACACCTTC.

The chain uses TRBV5-1 and TRBJ1-2; 7 nucleotides match TRBD1. V shed 4 bases, J shed 2 bases, and the junction held 8 bases outside the gene matches. The germline V gene has CDR1 SGHRS and CDR2 YFSETQ. CDR3 length: 15 amino acids. The CDR3 DNA reads TGCGCCAGCAGCCCGGAGGCGACAGGGAACTATGGCTACACCTTC. It specifies CASSPEATGNYGYTF.

This clonotype was observed once. The junction does not match germline at one end; this may be a read error. This chain joins TRBV3-1 and TRBJ2-7; D gene unclear. The CDR3 has 13 residues. The V gene's germline CDR1 is LGHDT and CDR2 YNNKEL (reference sequence). The CDR3 spells CASSQGRSSQQYF. CDR3 in DNA: TGTGCCAGCAGTCAAGGCCGTTCTTCCCAGCAGTACTTC.

This clonotype has more than one count but fewer than ten. The V gene is TRBV9, the J gene TRBJ2-6; D is possibly TRBD2 (5 bases). Germline V gene sequence: CDR1 SGDLS, CDR2 YYNGEE. The CDR3 covers 15 residues. V lost 0 bases to trimming and J lost 2 bases, with 6 bases between them. CDR3 sequence (DNA): TGTGCCAGCAGCGTAGTCGGGACTGGGGCCAACGTCCTGACTTTC. Translated, it gives CASSVVGTGANVLTF. Full variable domain (remainder filled in from reference TRBV9 and TRBJ2-6): DSGVTQTPKHLITATGQRVTLRCSPRSGDLSVYWYQQSLDQGLQFLIQYYNGEERAKGNILERFSAQQFPDLHSELNLSSLELGDSALYFCASSVVGTGANVLTFGAGSRLTVL.

V gene TRBV12-3 or TRBV12-4 combines with J gene TRBJ1-3; no clear D. The V and J ends lost 5 bases and 3 bases respectively, with 8 bases between them. This CDR3 has 13 residues. DNA for the CDR3: TGTGCCAGCAGTCCCCTCAGTGGAAACACCATATATTTT. This translates into CASSPLSGNTIYF.

This clonotype occurred a few times. The V call is TRBV28, the J call TRBJ1-2; D ambiguous. V dropped 6 bases and J dropped 1 base, with 18 bases sitting between them. CDR1 is MDHEN and CDR2 is SYDVKM in the germline V gene. The CDR3 runs 16 residues. In DNA, the CDR3 is TGTGCCAGCAGCAGCAGAGAGAGAATGGGTAACTATGGCTACACCTTC. Its protein is CASSSRERMGNYGYTF.

This clonotype was seen more than once but under ten times. The J gene is TRBJ2-2, the V gene TRBV7-6; 7 bases line up with TRBD2. The germline CDR1 and CDR2 sequences are SGHVS and FNYEAQ. The trim removed 5 bases at V and 5 bases at J, leaving 8 bases unmatched. There are 15 residues in the CDR3. The DNA for the CDR3 is TGTGCCAGCAGCCGACCCTCCGGGAGGACCGGGGAGCTGTTTTTT. Translating gives CASSRPSGRTGELFF.

The chain joins TRBV6-5 to TRBJ2-5, with unresolved D. The CDR3 has 14 residues. Trimming cost V 4 bases and J 3 bases, with 12 bases left between them. CDR1 MNHEY and CDR2 SVGAGI come from the germline V gene. This CDR3 reads CASSSAVLKETQYF. DNA of the CDR3: TGTGCCAGCAGTTCCGCCGTCTTAAAAGAGACCCAGTACTTC.

The chain uses TRBV7-9 and TRBJ1-1, with 8 bases identical to TRBD1. CDR1 SEHNR and CDR2 FQNEAQ come from the germline V gene (reference sequence). This CDR3 is built from 17 residues. Losses at the gene ends were 4 bases for V and 6 bases for J; bases not matched to a gene: 16. CDR3 sequence reads: CASSWSPGQGYISEAFF. The CDR3 DNA reads TGTGCCAGCAGCTGGAGCCCCGGACAGGGATATATCTCTGAAGCTTTCTTT.

This clonotype was observed a handful of times. V usage is TRBV5-1 and J usage is TRBJ2-7; 8 bases match TRBD1. Germline V gene data show CDR1 as SGHRS and CDR2 as YFSETQ. Unmatched junction bases numbered 8, after V lost 3 bases and J lost 3 bases. The CDR3 is made up of 15 amino acids. The CDR3, as DNA: TGCGCCAGCAGCTCGACAGGGGTCTTTCTCTACGAGCAGTACTTC. Translated, it gives CASSSTGVFLYEQYF.

The rearrangement uses TRBV6-1 and TRBJ2-7; TRBD1 matches at 8 bases. There are 14 residues in the CDR3. Germline CDR1 and CDR2: MNHNS and SASEGT. V was pared by 7 bases and J by 2 bases, with 7 bases of the junction left unmatched. DNA for the CDR3: TGTGCCAGCATCAGACAGGGGCGCCCCTACGAGCAGTACTTC. It translates to CASIRQGRPYEQYF.